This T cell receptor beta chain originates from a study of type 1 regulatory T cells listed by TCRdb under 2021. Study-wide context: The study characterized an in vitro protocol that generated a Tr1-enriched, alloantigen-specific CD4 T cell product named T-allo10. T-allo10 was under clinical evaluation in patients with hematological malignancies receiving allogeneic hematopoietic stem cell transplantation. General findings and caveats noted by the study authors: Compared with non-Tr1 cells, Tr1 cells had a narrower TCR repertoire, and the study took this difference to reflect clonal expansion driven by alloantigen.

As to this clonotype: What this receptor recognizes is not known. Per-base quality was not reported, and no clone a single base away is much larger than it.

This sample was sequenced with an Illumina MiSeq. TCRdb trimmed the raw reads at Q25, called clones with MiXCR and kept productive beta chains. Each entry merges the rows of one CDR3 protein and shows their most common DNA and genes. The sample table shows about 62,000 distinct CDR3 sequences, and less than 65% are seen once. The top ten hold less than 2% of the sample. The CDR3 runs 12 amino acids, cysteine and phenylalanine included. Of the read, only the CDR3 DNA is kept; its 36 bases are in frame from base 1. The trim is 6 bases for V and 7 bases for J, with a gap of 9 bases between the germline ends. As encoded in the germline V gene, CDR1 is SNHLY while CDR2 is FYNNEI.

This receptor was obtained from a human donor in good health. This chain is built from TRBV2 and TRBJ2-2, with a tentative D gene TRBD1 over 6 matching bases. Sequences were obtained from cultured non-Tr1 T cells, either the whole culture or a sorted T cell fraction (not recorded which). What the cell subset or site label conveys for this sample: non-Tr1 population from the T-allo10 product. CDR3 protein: CASSRGIGELFF. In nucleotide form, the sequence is TGTGCCAGCAGCAGGGGAATCGGGGAGCTGTTTTTT.